This TCR beta chain was documented in a study of T cell clones after liver transplantation (dated 2019 in TCRdb). For context, the study as a whole: ITN030ST, the source of the samples, was a randomized trial that attempted immunosuppression withdrawal within 2 years of liver transplantation. Tolerance was defined as complete immunosuppression withdrawal for at least one year with no rise in liver enzymes beyond twice the upper limit of normal. After a pre-transplant mixed lymphocyte reaction, TCRbeta sequencing was used to pinpoint donor-reactive T cell clones, which were subsequently tracked in post-transplant blood. Until randomization at 12-24 months post-transplant, subjects were given standard immunosuppression, with no induction therapy. Blood samples were collected pre-transplant, then pre-randomization ahead of withdrawal, and finally post-randomization once withdrawal had either been completed or failed. As an antigen-independent comparator for the donor-reactive sequences, third party-reactive TCRbeta sequences from pre-transplant MLRs were identified as well. Of the eight recipients, a few were HCV-positive, while the remaining recipients had been transplanted for non-autoimmune, non-viral indications. A cohort of 8 liver transplant recipients was studied, of whom 3 were classified as tolerant and 5 as non-tolerant.

Comment on this clone: The antigen this receptor binds is unknown. Base qualities are not provided; no much larger clone lies one nucleotide away.

Thawed unstimulated PBMCs were stained for CD3, CD4 and CD8 and FACS-sorted into CD3+CD4+ and CD3+CD8+ populations. All 8 studied subjects were randomized to withdrawal of immunosuppression. The Qiagen DNeasy Blood and Tissue Kit was used for genomic DNA isolation. Frozen genomic DNA underwent high-throughput TCRbeta CDR3 sequencing by immunoSEQ, including PCR amplification, mapping, bias correction and internal controls. In the paper's pipeline: Only productive rearrangements were retained, with each unique TCRbeta sequence defined by its CDR3 nucleotide sequence together with its V and J gene. For a sequence to be called donor-reactive, it needed a frequency of at least 0.01% and at least 5-fold expansion in CFSE-low cells compared with unstimulated pre-transplant cells. Minimum frequency thresholds were set for each subject on the basis of the unstimulated sample with the lowest template count, so that a detection power of at least 90% was ensured. Jensen-Shannon divergence between the top 1000 TCRbeta sequences post- versus pre-transplant served as the measure of repertoire turnover. Two-sided Fisher's exact tests were used to test for changes in the detection of donor-reactive sequences. Here the immuneACCESS table is served through TCRdb, limited to in-frame sequences with V and J called. Missing clones are a known gap in these copies; in checked studies unresolved V genes cover under half, and the rest lacks a known reason. V, J and clone size derive from that table, while D and trimming were established from the DNA sequence. The sample table contains around 71,000 clones; only one count was recorded for 80% of them. The ten largest clones capture approximately 0.8% of the sample.

The germline V gene (reference sequence) gives CDR1 as LNHNV and CDR2 as YYDKDF. Between the V and J ends, shortened by 0 bases and 0 bases respectively, the junction contains 16 bases. The CDR3 starts with the cysteine, ends with the phenylalanine, and has 18 residues. The kept DNA is CDR3 alone, 54 bases in frame from the first base. Findings and caveats that apply to the study as a whole: Low numbers of available donor cells limited the measurable donor-reactive repertoire in two subjects. In 5 of 8 subjects, regardless of tolerance or HCV status, circulating donor-reactive CD4 TCRbeta sequences dropped significantly post-transplant. Since no allograft tissue specimens were available, donor-reactive T cells may have migrated into the graft instead of being deleted. The conclusions were considered preliminary, being limited by small, heterogeneous patient numbers and non-standardized post-transplant time points. After accounting for repertoire turnover, donor-reactive detection was significantly reduced in 7 of 8 subjects for CD4 and 8 of 8 for CD8. The decline in donor-reactive sequences exceeded the decline in third party-reactive sequences, suggesting partial antigen-specific deletion that was unrelated to withdrawal success.

Recombination joined TRBV15 with TRBJ2-3; the D gene is perhaps TRBD2, on 5 matching bases. Sequencing was performed on CD4+ T cells from blood, taken 12 months after liver transplant. The TCR comes from a human patient who received a liver transplant. Following transplantation, T cells from the graft donor may be among those present. Here the CDR3 is given as CATSRERGLAASTDTQYF. At the DNA level, the sequence is TGTGCCACCAGCAGAGAGCGTGGGCTAGCAGCTAGCACAGATACGCAGTATTTT.